This T cell receptor beta chain was sequenced during a study of CD8 T cells in Susac syndrome. cDNA came from around 0.5 to 1 ug RNA primed by random hexamers. The immunoSEQ assay covered 54 Vbeta and 13 Jbeta segments for CDR3. TCRdb passed the immunoSEQ multiplex PCR reads through MiXCR, listing each CDR3 protein once. The sample contains around 45,000 distinct CDR3 sequences, 92% of which appear only once. In blood CD8+ and CD4+ T cells, TCR beta underwent sequencing. Matching for age and sex applied to the controls, who were healthy donors. The CD8+ and CD4+ T cells were isolated magnetically using a negative isolation approach, whereas the TEMRA cells were enriched by FACS. The CDR3 has 14 amino acids. In germline, CDR1 is SGHNT, CDR2 YYREEE (reference sequence). V was pared by 0 bases and J by 2 bases, with 9 bases between.

Sequenced: CD8+ T cells from PBMCs. The TCR sequence derives from a human donor in good health. The V and J genes are TRBV5-4 and TRBJ2-7; the D gene could be TRBD1 or TRBD2 (5 bases each). The CDR3 here is CASSLEGRPYEQYF. CDR3 nucleotide sequence: TGTGCCAGCAGCTTGGAGGGACGGCCCTACGAGCAGTACTTC.